Listed here are 21 T cell receptor beta chains from one sample, sequenced in a study of TET2 disruption in CD19-targeted CAR T cells. TCRdb's copy holds only in-frame clones and misses some; the assay was immunoSEQ multiplex PCR. The repertoire table contains approximately 27,000 clones. No antigen has been identified for these receptors. Treatment: autologous CTL019 cells: CD19 CAR with 4-1BB and CD3 zeta domains. The material sequenced was CD8- CAR+ T cells sorted from cultured blood T cells, taken for CD19 CAR T cell therapy. Stated subset: CD8-negative CAR-positive T cells from the infusion product. All receptors derive from a man between 65 and 85 years old with chronic lymphocytic leukemia.

On this clone: The read comes to an end 3 residues before the CDR3 does, leaving the germline J gene to fill in the end. Other DNA sequences in this specimen translate into the identical CDR3. V and J are TRBV5-4 and TRBJ2-3; weak D call: TRBD2 (6 bases). V lost 0 bases and J lost 1, with 9 bases in between. The CDR3 has 15 amino acids. CDR1 SGHNT and CDR2 YYREEE come from the germline V gene (reference sequence). The covered CDR3 bases are TGTGCCAGCAGCTTGGATGGCGGGGGCACAGATACG. Protein sequence: CASSLDGGGTDT. The full CDR3 reads CASSLDGGGTDTQYF.

Regarding this clone: The read is 3 residues too short to cover the CDR3 end, so that end is filled in from the germline J gene. The V gene is TRBV20-1, the J gene TRBJ2-2; TRBD1 matches 7 bases. Trimming cost V 5 bases and J 2 bases; bases outside gene matches: 5. The germline V gene has CDR1 DFQATT and CDR2 SNEGSKA (reference sequence). CDR3 size: 14 residues. This CDR3 reads CSAYGQVNTGELFF. The CDR3 bases that were read are TGCAGTGCTTATGGACAGGTTAACACCGGGGAG.

For this clone: The CDR3 end lies 3 residues beyond the end of the read and is filled in from the germline J gene. The genes are TRBV2 and TRBJ1-1; 8 positions match TRBD1. Germline CDR1 SNHLY, CDR2 FYNNEI. V lost 6 bases to trimming and J lost 1 base; unmatched junction nucleotides: 4. The CDR3 has 14 residues. Incomplete CDR3 DNA: TGTGCCAGCAGGCTGGACAGGGCGAACACTGAA. This codes for CASRLDRANTE. The CDR3, in full, reads CASRLDRANTEAFF.

With regard to this clone: The observed sequence ends 3 residues before the CDR3 terminus, with the missing tail filled in from the germline J gene. The chain carries TRBV28 and TRBJ2-7; TRBD1 might be the D (5 bases). CDR1 MDHEN and CDR2 SYDVKM come from the germline V gene. The CDR3 has 13 residues. V lost 8 bases to trimming and J lost 2 bases, with 13 bases between them. CDR3 region: CASGASQTYEQYF. The CDR3 DNA, read in part, is TGTGCCAGCGGGGCCTCACAAACCTACGAG.

By frequency, this clone is medium-sized. The read is 3 residues too short to cover the CDR3 end, so that end is filled in from the germline J gene. J is TRBJ2-2 and V is TRBV7-9, with D tentatively TRBD1 (6 bases). Per the germline V gene, CDR1 is SEHNR and CDR2 is FQNEAQ (reference sequence). V was pared by 4 bases and J by 2 bases, with 8 bases between. This CDR3 comprises 14 residues. CDR3 DNA, as far as it was read: TGTGCCAGCAGCTGGACAGCCAACACCGGGGAG. Protein sequence: CASSWTANTGE. The whole CDR3 is CASSWTANTGELFF.

A remark on this clone: The CDR3 end lies 3 residues beyond the end of the read and is filled in from the germline J gene. The chain recombines TRBV2 with TRBJ2-4, with 7 positions matching TRBD1. Germline V gives CDR1 SNHLY, CDR2 FYNNEI. The CDR3 has 13 amino acids. The CDR3 bases that were read are TGTGCCAGCATGAAGGACAGGTCTTACGGT. Its protein product is CASMKDRSYG. The whole CDR3 sequence reads CASMKDRSYGQYF.

For this clone: Coverage ceases 3 residues before the CDR3 finishes, and the germline J gene fills in the end. The gene calls are TRBV20-1 and TRBJ2-1; possible D gene TRBD2, 6 bases. The CDR3 covers 15 residues. V was clipped by 4 bases and J by 0 bases, with 13 bases between them. The germline CDR1 and CDR2 sequences are DFQATT and SNEGSKA (reference sequence). CDR3 in amino acids: CSAKGLLSSYNEQFF. The sequenced CDR3 bases are TGCAGTGCTAAAGGACTACTAAGCTCCTACAATGAG.

As regards this clone: The read ends 3 residues shy of where the CDR3 ends; the end is completed using the germline J gene. This sequence joins TRBV19 and TRBJ1-2; D is perhaps TRBD1 (6 bases). Germline V lookup: CDR1 LNHDA, CDR2 SQIVND (reference sequence). The CDR3 runs 15 residues. The covered CDR3 bases are TGTGCCAGTAGTCATAGCGGGGGGGCCAGAGATACC. Its protein product is CASSHSGGARDT. The full CDR3 protein is CASSHSGGARDTYTF.

A remark on this clone: The DNA ends 3 residues before the CDR3 does, and the rest of the CDR3 is filled in from the germline J gene. V gene TRBV5-1 combines with J gene TRBJ2-3; 10 positions agree with TRBD2. Looked up from germline, CDR1 is SGHRS and CDR2 is YFSETQ. The CDR3 is 16 amino acids. Trimming at V came to 0 bases and at J to 5 bases, leaving 6 bases not matched to a gene. The CDR3 DNA, read in part, is TGCGCCAGCAGCTTGGAGCGTCCTAGCGGGGGAGATACG. It encodes CASSLERPSGGDT. In full, the CDR3 reads CASSLERPSGGDTQYF.

Considering frequency, this clone is medium-sized. Germline is not matched at one junction end, which may reflect a read error. The read comes to an end 3 residues before the CDR3 does, leaving the germline J gene to fill in the end. The chain links TRBV4-2 to TRBJ2-2, with no clear D. Germline V gives CDR1 LGHNA, CDR2 YNFKEQ. This CDR3 is built from 14 residues. CDR3 in amino acids: CASSKQQNTGELFF. Partial CDR3 DNA: TGCGCCAGCAGCAAACAACAGAACACCGGGGAG.

Comments on this clone: The read terminates 3 residues before the CDR3 end, so the remaining end is supplied by the germline J gene. This chain uses TRBV3-1 (or the pseudogene TRBV3-2) with TRBJ1-5; D is undetermined. The CDR3 runs 15 residues. The ends were cut back, 4 bases at V and 2 bases at J, with 12 bases in the middle. Looked up from germline, CDR1 is LGHDT and CDR2 is YNNKEL (reference sequence). The DNA read from the CDR3 is TGTGCCAGCAGCCTCGGGAGAGCGGGCAATCAGCCC. Translating gives CASSLGRAGNQP. The whole CDR3 region reads CASSLGRAGNQPQHF.

On this clone itself: The read ends 3 residues before the CDR3 terminus; that terminus is restored from the germline J gene. This sequence joins TRBV4-1 and TRBJ2-3, with 9 bases aligning to TRBD1. V shed 5 bases and J 3 bases; nucleotides not matched to a gene: 9. The CDR3 totals 16 residues. Germline V CDR1 and CDR2: MGHRA, YSYEKL. CDR3 sequence: CASSGPGTGRTDTQYF. The CDR3 DNA, read in part, is TGCGCCAGCAGCGGACCCGGGACAGGGAGGACAGATACG.

Details on this clone: The read gets to within 3 residues of the CDR3 end, and the germline J gene fills in the rest. The chain couples TRBV9 to TRBJ2-2; possibly TRBD1 for D (5 bases). Trimming removed 3 bases from V and 8 bases from J, with 14 bases in between. This CDR3 is built from 14 residues. Germline assignment: CDR1 SGDLS and CDR2 YYNGEE. The sequenced CDR3 bases are TGTGCCAGCAGCGGGACAAGAACTTCAGGGGAG. Its protein is CASSGTRTSGE. The CDR3 in its entirety is CASSGTRTSGELFF.

To note about this clone: The read ends 3 residues early relative to the CDR3; the germline J gene fills the gap. The rearrangement links TRBV20-1 to TRBJ2-5, with D perhaps TRBD2 (6 bases). The germline V gene has CDR1 DFQATT and CDR2 SNEGSKA (reference sequence). The ends were cut back, 5 bases at V and 4 bases at J, with 20 bases in the middle. This CDR3 comprises 15 residues. The sequenced part of the CDR3 DNA is TGCAGTGCTTTCCCCGGGACTTACGCAGGAGAGACC. Translating gives CSAFPGTYAGET. The entire CDR3 protein is CSAFPGTYAGETQYF.

Remarks on this clone: The observed sequence ends 3 residues before the CDR3 terminus, with the missing tail filled in from the germline J gene. This chain connects TRBV20-1 to TRBJ2-5; TRBD2 might be the D (6 bases). Germline CDR1 DFQATT, CDR2 SNEGSKA (reference sequence). The CDR3 has 15 amino acids. The germline V and J ends were trimmed by 7 bases and 1 base, with 19 bases remaining between them. The sequenced part of the CDR3 DNA is TGCAGTGGGGGGGTGAGACAGACCTTCCAAGAGACC. As protein: CSGGVRQTFQET. The whole CDR3 protein reads CSGGVRQTFQETQYF.

Concerning this clone itself: From the germline J gene comes the end of the CDR3, since the read stops 3 residues before it. The gene calls are TRBV18 and TRBJ1-2; TRBD1 matches at 9 bases. Germline loops: CDR1 KGHSH, CDR2 LQKENI. The CDR3 is 14 residues long. CDR3 bases read: TGTGCCAGCTCAGGCCGGGACAGGGAGGGCGGC. Translated, it gives CASSGRDREGG. The whole CDR3 sequence is CASSGRDREGGYTF.

As for this clone: The missing CDR3 end, 3 residues past where the read stops, is filled in from the germline J gene. The chain carries TRBV19 and TRBJ1-2, with 9 bases that match TRBD1. Germline assignment: CDR1 LNHDA and CDR2 SQIVND (reference sequence). This CDR3 is 15 amino acids long. This CDR3 reads CASSMGTGYLGDYTF. Partial CDR3 DNA: TGTGCCAGTAGTATGGGGACAGGGTACCTGGGGGAC.

As concerns this clone: The read is 3 residues too short to cover the CDR3 end, so that end is filled in from the germline J gene. The rearrangement uses TRBV30 and TRBJ2-6; 9 nucleotides match TRBD1. The J segment lost 0 bases and the V segment lost 5 bases, leaving 8 bases of the junction unmatched. This CDR3 contains 17 residues. Germline V CDR1 and CDR2: GTSNPN, SVGIG (reference sequence). CDR3 region: CAWDRDRVPSGANVLTF. The DNA read from the CDR3 is TGTGCCTGGGACCGGGACAGGGTCCCCTCTGGGGCCAACGTC.

As for this clone: The read halts 3 residues ahead of the CDR3 end, with the missing end drawn from the germline J gene. The chain links TRBV4-1 to TRBJ1-2; TRBD1 aligns across 9 bases. From germline, CDR1 is MGHRA and CDR2 YSYEKL. This CDR3 comprises 15 residues. This CDR3 is CASSQDTTGGRGYTF. The sequenced part of the CDR3 DNA is TGCGCCAGCAGCCAAGATACGACAGGGGGTAGGGGC.

In regard to this clone: The read finishes 3 residues shy of the CDR3 end, and the germline J gene is used to complete it. The chain is built from TRBV7-9 and TRBJ2-4; TRBD1 matches 9 bases. This CDR3 has 14 amino acids. Germline-derived CDR1 and CDR2 are SEHNR and FQNEAQ (reference sequence). CDR3 DNA, as far as it was read: TGTGCCAGCAGCCCGGGACAGGGAGGTCAGCCT. Its protein product is CASSPGQGGQP. The whole CDR3 protein reads CASSPGQGGQPQYF.

A remark on this clone: The read comes to an end 3 residues before the CDR3 does, leaving the germline J gene to fill in the end. The chain is built from TRBV19 and TRBJ1-2; possible D gene TRBD1, 6 bases. This CDR3 region has 13 residues. Germline V gives CDR1 LNHDA, CDR2 SQIVND (reference sequence). This CDR3 is CATQGGGYYDYTF. CDR3 bases read: TGTGCCACCCAGGGTGGGGGCTACTACGAC.